These 18 T cell receptor beta chains came from one sample sequenced in a study of molecular identifiers for immune sequencing clone quantification. Each CDR3 protein gets one entry after TCRdb re-called the PCR reads with MiXCR. The table shows about 640,000 distinct CDR3 sequences, with less than 20% occurring only once. Sample: naive CD8+ T cells from blood, with Jurkat cell RNA spiked in. Documented subset: FACS-sorted CD8+CD4-CCR7+CD45RA+ naive T cells. The receptors were sampled from a human donor in good health. Some libraries in this study had Jurkat cell RNA spiked in.

This clonotype was found many times. CDR3 DNA sequence: TGTGCCAGCAGCGAAGGTGGCACTGAAGCTTTCTTT. Its protein product is CASSEGGTEAFF. The rearrangement joins TRBV6-5 to TRBJ1-1; D unresolved. CDR1 is MNHEY, CDR2 SVGAGI, per germline. The CDR3 length is 12 residues. Trimming removed 6 bases at V and 4 bases at J, with 9 bases between.

To note about this clonotype: It may be a read error: a sequence one base away is much more abundant. The J gene is TRBJ1-3, the V gene TRBV20-1, with D perhaps matching TRBD1 (5 bases). Looked up from germline, CDR1 is DFQATT and CDR2 is SNEGSKA (reference sequence). The CDR3 length is 16 residues. The ends were cut back, 1 base at V and 0 bases at J, with 13 bases in the middle. The CDR3: CSARGSGALSGNTIYF. The CDR3 DNA sequence: TGCAGTGCTAGAGGTAGCGGGGCCCTCTCTGGAAACACCATATATTTT.

The table lists this clonotype with many counts. The chain links TRBV9 to TRBJ2-5; 9 bases match TRBD2. This CDR3 has 13 residues. CDR1 and CDR2 from the germline V gene are SGDLS and YYNGEE. V trimming: 2 bases; J trimming: 5 bases; junction bases outside the gene matches: 1. CDR3 DNA: TGTGCCAGCAGCGTTACTAGCGGGGAGACCCAGTACTTC. This encodes CASSVTSGETQYF.

As to this clonotype: This may stem from a read error, because a much larger clone lies one nucleotide away. The rearrangement uses TRBV20-1 and TRBJ2-3; the D is unclear. CDR3 length equals 15 residues. CDR1 is DFQATT, CDR2 SNEGSKA, per germline (reference sequence). CDR3 sequence reads: CNARELWVSTDTQYF. The CDR3 DNA follows: TGCAATGCTAGAGAGTTGTGGGTTAGCACAGATACGCAGTATTTT.

The CDR3 coding sequence is TGTGCCAGCAGCGTAGGGGACTCCCCCAACTATGAGCAGTTCTTC. The encoded protein is CASSVGDSPNYEQFF. V gene TRBV9 combines with J gene TRBJ2-1; a weak D match, TRBD2 (6 bases). Germline loops: CDR1 SGDLS, CDR2 YYNGEE. The V end was cut by 0 bases, the J end by 8 bases, with 15 bases between. The CDR3 is 15 residues long.

To note about this clonotype: An end of the junction differs from the germline gene, which may be a read error. This sequence joins TRBV24-1 and TRBJ2-1, with unresolved D. Germline loops: CDR1 KGHDR, CDR2 SFDVKD. CDR3 length: 11 residues. The chain's CDR3 is CATSGLVEQFF. CDR3 DNA sequence: TGTGCCACCAGTGGTTTGGTTGAGCAGTTCTTC.

As regards this clonotype: This may be a read error, as it is one base from a much larger clone. The chain carries TRBV2 and TRBJ2-7, with D tentatively TRBD1 (7 bases). V shed 4 bases and J shed 0 bases, with 13 bases lying between them. CDR1 and CDR2 (germline): SNHLY, FYNNEI. The CDR3 is 15 residues long. Here the CDR3 DNA reads TGTGCCAGCAGTGGGGGGGACAGAGCCTCCTACGAGCAGTACTTC. Its protein is CASSGGDRASYEQYF.

Turning to this clonotype: At one end the junction does not follow the germline gene, possibly because of a read error. The chain joins TRBV20-1 to TRBJ2-2; 7 bases line up with TRBD2. This CDR3 region has 16 residues. Germline CDR1 and CDR2: DFQATT and SNEGSKA (reference sequence). The CDR3 here is CSARDRWRENTGGLFF. In DNA form, the CDR3 reads TGCAGTGCTAGAGATCGCTGGCGGGAGAACACCGGGGGGCTGTTTTTT.

The CDR3 DNA reads as TGTGCCAGCAGTTTAATCGGATCCGGGGAGCTGTTTTTT. Translating gives CASSLIGSGELFF. The chain links TRBV27 to TRBJ2-2; D unclear. Germline V gene sequence: CDR1 MNHEY, CDR2 SMNVEV (reference sequence). V was clipped by 2 bases and J by 6 bases, with 7 bases between them. This CDR3 has 13 residues.

With respect to this clonotype: A much larger clonotype is one base distant, so this may be a read error. The rearrangement joins TRBV5-6 to TRBJ1-6, with D maybe TRBD1 (5 bases). Germline V gives CDR1 SGHDT, CDR2 YYEEEE. The CDR3 is made up of 13 amino acids. CDR3 DNA: TGTGCCAGCGGCTTGGGCAGGGATGGACCCCTCCACTTT. Its translation is CASGLGRDGPLHF.

This clonotype showed up many times. The chain has TRBV21-1 and TRBJ1-1. TRBV21-1 is listed as a pseudogene. This CDR3 is built from 14 residues. CDR3 residues: CASRHNGLSAEAFF. CDR3 coding DNA: TGTGCCAGCAGACACAACGGCCTGAGCGCTGAAGCTTTCTTT.

This clonotype was picked up many times. The chain couples TRBV5-4 to TRBJ2-7; 7 positions agree with TRBD2. The trim removed 0 bases at V and 0 bases at J, leaving 3 bases unmatched. Germline V gene lookup returns CDR1 SGHNT and CDR2 YYREEE (reference sequence). The length of the CDR3 is 15 residues. The CDR3 nucleotides are TGTGCCAGCAGCTTGGTGTCTAGCGGCTCCTACGAGCAGTACTTC. It yields the protein CASSLVSSGSYEQYF.

The sample holds many counts of this clonotype. The genes are TRBV7-8 and TRBJ2-1; 8 bases fit TRBD2. Looked up from germline, CDR1 is SGHVS and CDR2 is FQNEAQ. The CDR3 loop spans 16 amino acids. The junction had 8 bases not matched to a gene; V was cut back by 2 bases and J by 5 bases. The CDR3 DNA sequence: TGTGCCAGCAGCTTAAAAAGACTAGCGAATGACAATGAGCAGTTCTTC. As protein: CASSLKRLANDNEQFF.

The J gene is TRBJ2-1, the V gene TRBV4-3, with TRBD2 matching over 8 bases. Germline loops: CDR1 LGHNA, CDR2 YSLEER. V was pared by 5 bases and J by 8 bases, with 14 bases of the junction left unmatched. This CDR3 has 16 amino acids. CDR3 DNA sequence: TGCGCCAGCAGCAAGTTTCTAGCGGGCGCTAGCGATGAGCAGTTCTTC. Translated, it gives CASSKFLAGASDEQFF.

Details on this clonotype: Germline is not matched at one junction end, which may reflect a read error. This chain connects TRBV5-4 to TRBJ2-3, with TRBD2 identical over 10 bases. Germline CDR1 is SGHNT and CDR2 is YYREEE (reference sequence). CDR3 length: 15 residues. CDR3: CAGSLTSGPTDTQYF. The CDR3 DNA follows: TGTGCCGGCAGCCTGACTAGCGGGCCGACAGATACGCAGTACTTT.

Worth noting for this clonotype: A much larger clone differs from this one at a single base, so this may be a read error. The chain carries TRBV19 and TRBJ2-7; D might be TRBD1 (7 bases). V shed 5 bases and J shed 5 bases, with 16 bases lying between them. Germline-derived CDR1 and CDR2 are LNHDA and SQIVND (reference sequence). The CDR3 extends over 14 amino acids. The CDR3, as DNA: TGTGCCAGTAGTGTCCTCGACAGGGAGGACGAGCAGTACTTC. Protein: CASSVLDREDEQYF.

This clonotype was counted only a few times. The V and J genes are TRBV7-9 and TRBJ2-1; the match to TRBD1 covers 9 bases. Trimming took 5 bases from V and 1 from J; bases not matched to a gene: 9. Germline assignment: CDR1 SEHNR and CDR2 FQNEAQ (reference sequence). This CDR3 is 17 amino acids long. DNA for the CDR3: TGTGCCAGCAGCATCCCTCCGGGACAGGGTTCCTACAATGAGCAGTTCTTC. Protein product: CASSIPPGQGSYNEQFF.

This clonotype was picked up a small number of times. The chain couples TRBV7-9 to TRBJ2-5, with 8 bases lining up with TRBD2. The V gene's germline CDR1 is SEHNR and CDR2 FQNEAQ (reference sequence). The CDR3 totals 14 residues. V shed 5 bases and J 3 bases; nucleotides not matched to a gene: 5. The CDR3 DNA sequence: TGTGCCAGCAGCCGGGAGGGCCTGGAAGAGACCCAGTACTTC. The encoded protein is CASSREGLEETQYF.